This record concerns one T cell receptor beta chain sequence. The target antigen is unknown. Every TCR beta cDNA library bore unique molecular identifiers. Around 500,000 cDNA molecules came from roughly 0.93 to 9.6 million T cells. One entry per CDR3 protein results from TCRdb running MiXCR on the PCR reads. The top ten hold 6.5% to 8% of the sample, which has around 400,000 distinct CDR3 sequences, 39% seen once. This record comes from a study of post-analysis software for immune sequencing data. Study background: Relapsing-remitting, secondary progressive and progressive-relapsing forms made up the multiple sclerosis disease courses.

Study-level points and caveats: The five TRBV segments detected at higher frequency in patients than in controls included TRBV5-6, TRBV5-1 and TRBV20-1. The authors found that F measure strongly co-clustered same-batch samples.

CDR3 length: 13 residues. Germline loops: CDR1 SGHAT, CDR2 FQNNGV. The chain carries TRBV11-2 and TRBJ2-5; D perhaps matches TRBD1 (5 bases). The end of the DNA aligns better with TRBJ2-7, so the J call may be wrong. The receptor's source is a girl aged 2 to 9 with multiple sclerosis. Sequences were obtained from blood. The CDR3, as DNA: TGTGCCAGCAGCCGACCGGTGGGGCGCGAGCAGTACTTC. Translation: CASSRPVGREQYF.